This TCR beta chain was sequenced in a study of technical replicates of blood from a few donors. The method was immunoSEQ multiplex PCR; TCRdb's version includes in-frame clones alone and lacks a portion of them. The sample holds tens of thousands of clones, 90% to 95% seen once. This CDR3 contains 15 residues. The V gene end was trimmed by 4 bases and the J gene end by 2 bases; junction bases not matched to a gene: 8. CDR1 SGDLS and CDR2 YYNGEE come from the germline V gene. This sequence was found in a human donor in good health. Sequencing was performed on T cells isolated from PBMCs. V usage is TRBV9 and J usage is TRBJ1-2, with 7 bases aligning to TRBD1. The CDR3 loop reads CASSSSTGRNYGYTF. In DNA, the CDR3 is TGTGCCAGCAGCTCCTCGACAGGGAGAAACTATGGCTACACCTTC.